This TCR beta chain was retrieved from a study of T cells in localized non-small cell lung cancer. Study outcomes and limitations: Adjacent uninvolved lung tissue had the highest T cell clonality, exceeding tumor. Detection in adjacent lung was observed for a median around 55 of the top 100 tumor clones. Elevated blood T cell density was associated with longer overall survival.

Produced via immunoSEQ multiplex PCR; TCRdb's table is partial and in-frame only. The table includes about 40,000 clones, approximately 86% detected once. V was clipped by 7 bases and J by 6 bases, with 8 bases between them. Per the germline V gene, CDR1 is SNHLY and CDR2 is FYNNEI. CDR3 size: 11 residues. As regards this clone: Its antigen is undetermined.

Here the sequenced sample was peripheral blood, taken before any cancer treatment. The TCR sequence derives from a man aged 18 to 49 with stage I lung adenocarcinoma. The chain recombines TRBV2 with TRBJ2-3; D gene unclear. The CDR3 loop reads CASTRADTQYF. The DNA of the CDR3 is TGTGCCAGCACCCGGGCGGATACGCAGTATTTT.